Listed here is a single T cell receptor beta chain. In the original workflow: Quantification of nucleated cells was approximated via reference gene primer amplification. Only in-frame clones appear in the TCRdb table, and some are missing; sequencing was by immunoSEQ multiplex PCR. The DNA was the basis for D and trimming; V, J and clone size are from that table. Of 100,000 or so clones in the sample, about 89% were seen once. The data derive from a study of blood T cell repertoires in COVID-19. Study-level background: Acute-phase and convalescent COVID-19 samples originated in the United States, Italy and Spain. Sample material is recorded as cDNA or gDNA derived from T cells, B-cell-depleted T cells, or PBMCs.

Deletions cut 8 bases from V and 0 bases from J, with 9 bases between. CDR1 is LNHDA, CDR2 SQIVND, per germline (reference sequence). CDR3 length: 13 amino acids. Specimen: peripheral blood. V and J are TRBV19 and TRBJ2-3; no clear D. This TCR derives from a woman aged 50 to 60 in a cohort sampled during active COVID-19. CDR3 sequence: CASCSGSTDTQYF. The CDR3 DNA sequence: TGTGCCAGTTGTTCCGGTAGCACAGATACGCAGTATTTT.